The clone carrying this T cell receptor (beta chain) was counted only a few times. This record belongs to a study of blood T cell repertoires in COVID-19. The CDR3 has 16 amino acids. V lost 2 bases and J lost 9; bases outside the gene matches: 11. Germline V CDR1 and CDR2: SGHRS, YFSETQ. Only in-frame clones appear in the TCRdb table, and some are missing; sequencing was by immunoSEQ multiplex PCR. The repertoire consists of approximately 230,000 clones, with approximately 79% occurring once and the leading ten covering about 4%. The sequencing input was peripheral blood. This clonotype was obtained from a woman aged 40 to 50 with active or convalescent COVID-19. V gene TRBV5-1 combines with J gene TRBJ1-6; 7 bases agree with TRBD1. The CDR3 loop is CASSLWTGGSGSPLHF. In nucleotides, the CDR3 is TGCGCCAGCAGCTTATGGACAGGTGGGAGTGGTTCACCCCTCCACTTT.